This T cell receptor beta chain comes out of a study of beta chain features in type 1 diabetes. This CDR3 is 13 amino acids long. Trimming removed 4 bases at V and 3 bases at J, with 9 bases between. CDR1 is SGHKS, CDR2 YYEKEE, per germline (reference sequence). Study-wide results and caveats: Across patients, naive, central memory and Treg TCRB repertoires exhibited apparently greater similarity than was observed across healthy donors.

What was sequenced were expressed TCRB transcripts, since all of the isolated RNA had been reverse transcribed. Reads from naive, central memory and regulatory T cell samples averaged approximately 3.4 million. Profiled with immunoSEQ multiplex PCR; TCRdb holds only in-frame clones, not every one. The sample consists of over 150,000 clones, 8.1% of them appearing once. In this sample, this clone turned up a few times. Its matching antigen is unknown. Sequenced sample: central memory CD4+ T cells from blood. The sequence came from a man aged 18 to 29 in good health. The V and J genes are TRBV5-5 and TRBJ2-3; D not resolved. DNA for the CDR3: TGTGCCAGCAGCCAACAGCTGACAGATACGCAGTATTTT. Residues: CASSQQLTDTQYF.